The present entry profiles one T cell receptor beta chain with its context. The sample originates from a study of blood T cell repertoires in COVID-19. Study background: The samples span acute and convalescent COVID-19 from the United States, Italy and Spain. The cDNA or gDNA used as material had been derived from T cells, B-cell-depleted T cells, or PBMCs.

Germline V lookup: CDR1 MDHEN, CDR2 SYDVKM. V was pared by 3 bases and J by 4 bases, with 12 bases between. The CDR3 runs 14 residues. As originally analysed: Reference gene primer amplification gave estimated nucleated cell counts. Clones were read by immunoSEQ multiplex PCR, and TCRdb kept only the in-frame ones, dropping some. V and J calls and clone size follow that table, whereas D and trimming were derived from the DNA. Of 400,000 to 550,000 clones listed, around 89% are singletons. This receptor was taken from a woman aged 25 to 39 with acute or convalescent COVID-19. Sequencing was performed on peripheral blood. This chain joins TRBV28 and TRBJ1-2; D uncertain. The CDR3 nucleotides are TGTGCCAGCAGTTTGCGCGGGGAGATCTATGGCTACACCTTC. Translation gives CASSLRGEIYGYTF.